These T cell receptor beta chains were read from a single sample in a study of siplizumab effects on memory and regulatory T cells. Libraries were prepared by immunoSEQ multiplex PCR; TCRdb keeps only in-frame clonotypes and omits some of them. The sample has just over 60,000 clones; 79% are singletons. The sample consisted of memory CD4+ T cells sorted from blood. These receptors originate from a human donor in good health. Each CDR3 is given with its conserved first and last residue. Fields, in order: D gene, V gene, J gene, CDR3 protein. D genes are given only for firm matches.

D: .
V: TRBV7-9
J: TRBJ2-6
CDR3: CASSLGSGANVLTF

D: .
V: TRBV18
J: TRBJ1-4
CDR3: CASSSTGSSNEKLFF

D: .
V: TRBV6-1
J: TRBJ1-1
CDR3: CASSERTASTEAFF

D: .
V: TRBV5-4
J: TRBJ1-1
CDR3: CASSLTGRRSEAFF

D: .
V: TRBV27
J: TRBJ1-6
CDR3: CASTSLGNSYNSPLHF

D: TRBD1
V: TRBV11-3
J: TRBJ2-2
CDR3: CASSLGGLRDRGSTGELFF

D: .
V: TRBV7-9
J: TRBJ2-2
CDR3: CASSLLQGVLPGELFF

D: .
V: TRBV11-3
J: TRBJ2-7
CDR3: CASRNQRATYEQYF

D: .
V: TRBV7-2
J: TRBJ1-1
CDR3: CASIPLRGGNTEAFF

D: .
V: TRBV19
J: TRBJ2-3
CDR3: CASSALGGSKADTQYF

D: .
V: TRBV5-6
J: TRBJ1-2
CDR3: CASSLGRDYGYTF

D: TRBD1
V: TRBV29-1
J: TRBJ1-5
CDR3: CGAGTGGNQPQHF

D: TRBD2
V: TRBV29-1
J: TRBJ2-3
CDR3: CSVSGLAATDTQYF

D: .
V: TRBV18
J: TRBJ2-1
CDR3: CASSPPTGNEQFF

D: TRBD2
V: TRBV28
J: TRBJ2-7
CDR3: CASRGTSGAYEQYF

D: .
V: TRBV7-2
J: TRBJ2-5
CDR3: CASSEGETQYF

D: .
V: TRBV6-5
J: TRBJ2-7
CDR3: CASYKGGTYGEQYF

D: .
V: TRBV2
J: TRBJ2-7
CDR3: CASSRNAYEQYF

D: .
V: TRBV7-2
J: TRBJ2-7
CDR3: CASSLGPLYEQYF

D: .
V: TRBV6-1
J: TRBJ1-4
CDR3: CASSEAGGRSEKLFF

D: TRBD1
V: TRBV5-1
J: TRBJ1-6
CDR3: CASSPGQAVGSPLHF

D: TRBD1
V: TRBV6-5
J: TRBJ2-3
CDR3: CASSQMTGAGGTQYF

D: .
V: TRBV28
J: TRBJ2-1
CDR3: CASSTNRVRSYNEQFF

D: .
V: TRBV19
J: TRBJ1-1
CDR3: CASSIAGGSMNTEAFF

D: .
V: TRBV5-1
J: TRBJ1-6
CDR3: CASSLEESRNSPLHF

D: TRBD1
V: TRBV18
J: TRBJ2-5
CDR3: CASSPDRGQVETQYF

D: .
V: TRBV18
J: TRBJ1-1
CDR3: CASSPALLRTTEAFF

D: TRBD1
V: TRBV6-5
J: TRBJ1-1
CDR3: CASSYGQGGTEAFF

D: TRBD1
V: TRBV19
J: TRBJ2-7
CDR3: CASSKPGQGGNEQYF

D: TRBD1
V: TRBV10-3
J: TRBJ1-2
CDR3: CAITQDRAVGYTF

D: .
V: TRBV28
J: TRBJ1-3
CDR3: CASSLTGTPLYTIYF

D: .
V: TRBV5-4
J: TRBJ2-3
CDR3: CASSYLLGGATDTQYF

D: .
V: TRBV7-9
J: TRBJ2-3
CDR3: CASSTRTNTDTQYF

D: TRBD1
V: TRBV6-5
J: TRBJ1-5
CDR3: CASRAGGFNQPQHF

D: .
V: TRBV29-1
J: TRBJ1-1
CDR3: CSVEDERIMNTEAFF

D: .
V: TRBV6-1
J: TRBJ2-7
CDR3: CASRSANYEQYF

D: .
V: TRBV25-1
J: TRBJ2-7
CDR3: CASSDQVPYEQYF

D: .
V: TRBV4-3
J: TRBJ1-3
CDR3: CASSQGASSGNTIYF

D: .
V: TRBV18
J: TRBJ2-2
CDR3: CASSRDSGELFF

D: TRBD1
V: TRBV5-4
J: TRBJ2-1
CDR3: CASSHTGTEYNEQFF

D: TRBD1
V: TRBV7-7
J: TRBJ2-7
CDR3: CASSQTGAYGEQYF

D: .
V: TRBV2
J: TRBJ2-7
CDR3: CASNGVGSYEQYF

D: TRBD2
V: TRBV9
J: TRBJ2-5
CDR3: CASSFSPASGGGKTQYF

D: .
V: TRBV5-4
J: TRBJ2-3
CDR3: CASSLAENSDTDTQYF

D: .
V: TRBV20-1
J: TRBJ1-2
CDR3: CSANPAGGYTF

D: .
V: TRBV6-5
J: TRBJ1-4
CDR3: CASSYARRQANEKLFF

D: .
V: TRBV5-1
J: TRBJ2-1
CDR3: CASSLLYGANEQFF

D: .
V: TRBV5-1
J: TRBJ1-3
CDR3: CASSLEGGGNTIYF

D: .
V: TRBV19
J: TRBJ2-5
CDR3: CASQGWETQYF

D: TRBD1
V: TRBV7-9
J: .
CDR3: CASSATGGTFSEQYF

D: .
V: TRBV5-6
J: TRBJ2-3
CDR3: CASSSISGDTQYF

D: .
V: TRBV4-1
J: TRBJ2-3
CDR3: CASSQGRIFTDTQYF

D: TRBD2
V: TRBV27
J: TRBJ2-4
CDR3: CASSQRGGKNIQYF

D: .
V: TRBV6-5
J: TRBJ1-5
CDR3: CASSWAKNQPQHF

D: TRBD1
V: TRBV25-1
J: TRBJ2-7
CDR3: CASSDPGTGLYEQYF